This T cell receptor beta chain comes out of a study of cytomegalovirus exposure and HLA in healthy donors. Study outcomes and limitations: Excluded were some V segments that proved indistinguishable, including TRBV6-2 and TRBV6-3.

Concerning this clone: Antigen unknown.

13 Jbeta primers and 60 Vbeta primers were used for the PCR. Generated by immunoSEQ multiplex PCR, the TCRdb table keeps only in-frame clones and is missing some. Found here are almost 95,000 clones, roughly 63% of them singletons; the top ten hold roughly 2.6%. Per germline, CDR1 LNHDA and CDR2 SQIVND (reference sequence). Trimming removed 4 bases from V and 5 bases from J, with 7 bases in between. The length of the CDR3 is 12 residues. The rearrangement joins TRBV19 to TRBJ2-3; D is unresolved. Sequencing was performed on PBMCs. The origin of this receptor is a man between 50 and 59 years old in good health and CMV-seronegative. DNA of the CDR3: TGTGCCAGTAGTACCCGACAAGATACGCAGTATTTT. It codes for CASSTRQDTQYF.